A selection of T cell receptor beta chains follows, all from one sample in a study of sequential checkpoint blockade in melanoma. Profiled with immunoSEQ multiplex PCR; TCRdb holds only in-frame clones, not every one. The sample lists thousands of clones, less than 60% occurring once. The sequences come from CD8+ T cells sorted from blood (inferred from file names), collected from a patient given nivolumab and ipilimumab in sequence. These receptors came from a human donor with melanoma. Each CDR3 is given with its conserved first and last residue. The D gene is left open where the match is weak. Clone size is not always given. Where it is, it says once, few, many or a class for expanded clones.

TRBD1 15 TRBJ1-4 few TRBV28 TGTGCCAGCAGCCGCGACAGGGGGGTTCGAGAAAAACTGTTTTTT CASSRDRGVREKLFF
NA 14 TRBJ2-7 NA TRBV19 TGTGCCAGTAGTATATCTCAGGGGTCGCGCGAGCAGTACTTC CASSISQGSREQYF
NA 15 TRBJ1-6 few TRBV5-6 TGTGCCAGCAGCTTGGGACAGACCTATAATTCACCCCTCCACTTT CASSLGQTYNSPLHF
NA 15 TRBJ1-4 NA TRBV28 TGTGCCAGCACCACCCCGGCAGGGTGGAATGAAAAACTGTTTTTT CASTTPAGWNEKLFF
NA 13 TRBJ2-7 few TRBV7-9 TGTGCCAGCAGCTTGGCCGGGTCGATGGAGCAGTACTTC CASSLAGSMEQYF
NA 14 TRBJ1-5 medium-sized TRBV4-1 TGCGCCAGCAGCACACAGGATAGCAATCAGCCCCAGCATTTT CASSTQDSNQPQHF
TRBD1 15 TRBJ2-3 NA TRBV9 TGTGCCAGCAGCGTAGTGGGACAGAGCACAGATACGCAGTATTTT CASSVVGQSTDTQYF
NA 14 TRBJ2-7 few TRBV11-2 TGTGCCAGCAGCTTATACGCGGTCTCCTACGAGCAGTACTTC CASSLYAVSYEQYF
NA 14 TRBJ1-5 NA TRBV27 TGTGCCAGCAGTCCTCTCGGGGGCAATCAGCCCCAGCATTTT CASSPLGGNQPQHF
NA 15 TRBJ2-7 medium-sized TRBV29-1 TGCAGCGTTGAAAGGTTAGGGAGTATCCAAAACGAGCAGTACTTC CSVERLGSIQNEQYF
TRBD1 15 TRBJ1-3 NA TRBV9 TGTGCCAGCAGCGCCGGACAGGGGACTGGAAACACCATATATTTT CASSAGQGTGNTIYF
TRBD1 14 TRBJ2-7 NA TRBV11-3 TGTGCCAGCAGTACTACAGGGGGCATCTACGAGCAGTACTTC CASSTTGGIYEQYF
NA 14 TRBJ1-4 few TRBV4-1 TGCGCCAGCAGGGGACAAGCAACTAATGAAAAACTGTTTTTT CASRGQATNEKLFF
NA 12 TRBJ2-7 NA TRBV2 TGTGCCAGCAATCTCGGTCCCTACGAGCAGTACTTC CASNLGPYEQYF
TRBD1 14 TRBJ2-7 NA TRBV27 TGTGCCAGCAGTTTTTCCGGGACAGTCTACGAGCAGTACTTC CASSFSGTVYEQYF
NA 15 TRBJ1-5 NA TRBV6-5 TGTGCCAGCAGTTACTCTAGACAGGGCAATCAGCCCCAGCATTTT CASSYSRQGNQPQHF
NA 13 TRBJ1-1 NA TRBV4-1 TGCGCCAGCAGCCTTACGGGGAACACTGAAGCTTTCTTT CASSLTGNTEAFF
TRBD1 15 TRBJ1-5 NA TRBV5-8 TGTGCCAGCAGCTTAAGGGGACAGCAGCATCAGCCCCAGCATTTT CASSLRGQQHQPQHF
NA 14 TRBJ1-1 NA TRBV5-4 TGTGCCAGCAGCTATTCCCCCCCCGACACTGAAGCTTTCTTT CASSYSPPDTEAFF
TRBD1 13 TRBJ1-4 many TRBV7-2 TGTGCCAGCGGAGGACAGGGTAATGAAAAACTGTTTTTT CASGGQGNEKLFF
TRBD1 15 TRBJ2-7 few TRBV9 TGTGCCAGCAGCGCCGGACAGGGGGCGGCCTACGAGCAGTACTTC CASSAGQGAAYEQYF
NA 15 TRBJ2-7 NA TRBV5-1 TGCGCCAGCAGCTTGGGCAGGGTTCGCTCCTACGAGCAGTACTTC CASSLGRVRSYEQYF
NA 14 TRBJ2-7 NA TRBV28 TGTGCCAGCAGTTTAACAGGGTTTTCCTACGAGCAGTACTTC CASSLTGFSYEQYF
TRBD2 16 TRBJ2-1 NA TRBV27 TGTGCCAGCAGTCTCCCCACCGGGGGGGGTCGATCTGAGCAGTTCTTC CASSLPTGGGRSEQFF